This TCR beta chain was retrieved from a study of CD8 T cells in Susac syndrome. Study at large: The sequenced Susac syndrome patients comprised five or six with active disease and roughly 8 in remission.

Germline values: CDR1 MNHEY, CDR2 SVGEGT. Trimming pared 7 bases from V and 0 bases from J, leaving 10 bases between. This CDR3 spans 14 amino acids. Under recently defined diagnostic criteria, the patients with Susac syndrome qualified as having definite or probable disease. RNA totalling roughly 0.45 to 1 ug underwent reverse transcription with random hexamers. The TCR beta CDR3 was amplified by immunoSEQ multiplex PCR across 54 Vbeta, 13 Jbeta. TCRdb reprocessed the immunoSEQ multiplex PCR reads via MiXCR and lists one record per CDR3 protein. This table holds under 95,000 distinct CDR3 sequences, over 90% found once.

The sequenced material came from CD8+ T cells from PBMCs. The chain combines TRBV6-2 or TRBV6-3 with TRBJ1-5; D uncertain. This sequence originates from a human donor with Susac syndrome. As DNA, the CDR3 is TGTGCCAGCACCTTGACACTTAGCAATCAGCCCCAGCATTTT. It yields the protein CASTLTLSNQPQHF.